The sequence of this T cell receptor (beta chain) was determined in a study of CD8+CD57+ T cells in acquired aplastic anemia. In the study overall: DNA recovered from sorted CD4+ and CD8+ cells had a mean of 3.2 ug. Study results and caveats: Researchers reported that CD8+ Simpson's diversity was not significantly different in patients versus controls.

Turning to this clonotype: Its target is not known.

Per germline, CDR1 SEHNR and CDR2 FQNEAQ (reference sequence). The CDR3 spans 15 residues. V was cut by 9 bases and J by 17 bases, with 31 bases left in between. TCR beta VDJ and CDR3 profiling used genomic DNA as template. TCRdb re-derived calls from the reads in MiXCR, one entry per CDR3 protein. Among about 400,000 distinct CDR3 sequences, approximately 70% were seen once, and the ten largest hold less than 4%. Sequenced input: sorted CD4+, CD8+, or CD8+CD57+ T cells (not recorded which) from PBMCs. V is TRBV7-9 and J is TRBJ2-2; perhaps TRBD1 as D (7 bases). This clonotype was sampled from a human donor in good health, serving as a control. The CDR3 loop reads CASSLPARGEGRHFF. CDR3 nucleotide sequence: TGTGCCAGTAGCCTACCGGCCAGGGGGGAAGGTCGACACTTTTTT.